This T cell receptor beta chain emerged from a study of blood T cell repertoires in COVID-19 (TCRdb year 2020). For context, the study as a whole: Collaborator samples came from the United States, Italy and Spain and covered acute and convalescent phases of COVID-19. The material from the prospective study consisted of cDNA or gDNA derived from T cells, B-cell-depleted T cells, or PBMCs. The dataset comprised deeply sampled blood TCRbeta repertoires from subjects exposed to, actively infected with, or recovered from COVID-19. The repertoires were released in a freely available public database intended as a resource for research on the immune response to SARS-CoV-2. Samples came from the ongoing ImmuneRACE study (first 160 participants) plus 1,254 subjects from 6 global collaborators. The sample metadata nearly always contained a de-identified subject ID, COVID-19 status, age in years and sex. Where available, HLA class I and class II types were obtained from metadata supplied by the sample provider rather than from assay-based typing.

Overall study outcomes, separate from this receptor: Clinical and demographic metadata were provided uncurated, with the amount varying by source and participant.

As concerns this clone: Which antigen it targets is not known. The sample holds no much larger clone one base away, and base qualities are not on file.

TCRbeta CDR3 regions were amplified from genomic DNA using the immunoSEQ Assay, a bias-controlled multiplex PCR. From the authors' description of their analysis: Nucleated cell counts per sample were estimated from amplification of reference gene primers within the assay. To quantify the absolute abundance of each unique TCRbeta CDR3 rearrangement, sequence reads were collapsed and filtered. For each sample, productive Simpson clonality was calculated by taking the square root of Simpson's diversity index across productive rearrangements. Not all clones reach the TCRdb copy of this immuneACCESS table, which keeps in-frame sequences only. Checked studies attribute under half of the gap to unresolved V genes and leave the rest unexplained. The V and J calls and clone size were taken over from that table, and D and trimming were inferred from the DNA. The sample table holds fewer than 150,000 clones, of which approximately 85% were seen once. Around 4% of the sample lies in the top ten.

Inclusive of the bounding cysteine and phenylalanine, the CDR3 is 16 residues long. Here the CDR3 DNA is all that survives: 48 bases in frame from base 1. V and J lose 6 bases and 2 bases, and a span of 18 bases separates them. Looking up the germline V gene yields CDR1 SGHNT and CDR2 YENEEA. Each collaborating institution followed its own protocols to collect whole blood in K2EDTA tubes. Collaborator samples were shipped for TCRbeta analysis as frozen whole blood, isolated PBMCs, or DNA extracted from either sample type. This sequence uses TRBV11-3 and TRBJ2-3; the D gene is perhaps TRBD2, from 7 matching bases. The sample comprised peripheral blood. This sequence originates from a woman of 80 years or more with acute or convalescent COVID-19. The CDR3 protein: CASSSGGGGPTDTQYF. Read as DNA, the sequence is TGTGCCAGCAGTTCCGGGGGCGGGGGCCCCACAGATACGCAGTATTTT. With the portions outside the CDR3 filled from the reference TRBV11-3 and TRBJ2-3 genes, the complete variable region becomes EAGVVQSPRYKIIEKKQPVAFWCNPISGHNTLYWYLQNLGQGPELLIRYENEEAVDDSQLPKDRFSAERLKGVDSTLKIQPAELGDSAVYLCASSSGGGGPTDTQYFGPGTRLTVL.